Shown below are 19 T cell receptor beta chains from a single sample sequenced in a study of T cell responses to AZD1222 COVID-19 vaccine (dated by TCRdb to the early 2020s). The meaning of the sample's time point label: baseline before first vaccination. Receptors were amplified or captured by the immunoSEQ multiplex PCR assay. The immuneACCESS repertoire file appears here via TCRdb, limited to in-frame rearrangements. These files lack a portion of the clones; in checked studies, under half of the deficit traces to unresolved V genes, and the cause of the others is not known. The sample includes 100,000 to 150,000 clones, with about nine tenths observed a single time. The ten biggest clones cover around 7.8% of the sample. Sequenced here: peripheral blood, sampled on day 0 of AZD1222 vaccination. These receptors all stem from an adult in good health.

This clone was detected only a few times. The V gene is TRBV2, the J gene TRBJ2-1; D may correspond to TRBD1 or TRBD2 (6 bases each). The CDR3 has 10 residues. CDR1 SNHLY and CDR2 FYNNEI come from the germline V gene. The germline V and J ends were trimmed by 8 bases and 10 bases, with 9 bases remaining between them. CDR3 protein: CASQGREQFF. The CDR3 DNA sequence: TGTGCCAGCCAGGGGAGGGAGCAGTTCTTC.

This chain joins TRBV27 and TRBJ1-5; D is undetermined. The CDR3 sequence is 13 residues long. From germline, CDR1 is MNHEY and CDR2 SMNVEV (reference sequence). The V gene lost 3 bases and the J gene lost 1 base, with 4 bases spanning the gap. CDR3 coding DNA: TGTGCCAGCAGTTTTAAGAGCAATCAGCCCCAGCATTTT. It encodes CASSFKSNQPQHF.

The chain links TRBV28 to TRBJ2-1, with D possibly called TRBD1 or TRBD2 (5 bases each). The CDR3 length is 15 residues. Looked up from germline, CDR1 is MDHEN and CDR2 is SYDVKM. V dropped 3 bases and J dropped 4 bases, with 13 bases sitting between them. The CDR3 is CASSLPGPSYNEQFF. The CDR3 DNA is TGTGCCAGCAGTTTGCCGGGACCCTCTTACAATGAGCAGTTCTTC.

The rearrangement uses TRBV6-1 and TRBJ2-1, with 9 bases lining up with TRBD2. In germline, CDR1 is MNHNS, CDR2 SASEGT. CDR3 length: 18 amino acids. V lost 2 bases and J lost 4; bases outside the gene matches: 12. The CDR3 protein is CASSESQWGAGGYNEQFF. The CDR3, as DNA: TGTGCCAGCAGTGAATCCCAGTGGGGAGCGGGAGGTTACAATGAGCAGTTCTTC.

V and J are TRBV7-3 and TRBJ1-1; D remains ambiguous. The germline V and J ends were trimmed by 2 bases and 5 bases, with 15 bases remaining between them. Germline CDR1 SGHTA, CDR2 FQGTGA. The length of the CDR3 is 15 residues. CDR3: CASSLYPLGRTEAFF. CDR3 in DNA: TGTGCCAGCAGCTTATACCCCCTCGGGAGGACTGAAGCTTTCTTT.

The rearrangement joins TRBV16 to TRBJ2-7; D might be TRBD1 (7 bases). Trimming cost V 0 bases and J 4 bases, with 13 bases left between them. Germline V gene lookup returns CDR1 KGHSY and CDR2 FQNENV. The CDR3 is made up of 15 amino acids. CDR3 in amino acids: CASSQSGRGEYEQYF. CDR3 nucleotide sequence: TGTGCCAGCAGCCAATCGGGCAGGGGGGAGTACGAGCAGTACTTC.

This chain connects TRBV10-1 to TRBJ2-5, with D possibly TRBD1 on 6 matching bases. This CDR3 has 13 amino acids. The V gene lost 5 bases and the J gene lost 2 bases, with 9 bases spanning the gap. Per the germline V gene, CDR1 is WNHNN and CDR2 is SYGVQD (reference sequence). The CDR3 DNA follows: TGCGCCAGCAGTACGGGACAACAAGAGACCCAGTACTTC. This codes for CASSTGQQETQYF.

The rearrangement uses TRBV2 and TRBJ1-5; D not resolved. The CDR3 length is 14 residues. Germline-derived CDR1 and CDR2 are SNHLY and FYNNEI. Trimming removed 0 bases at V and 7 bases at J, with 10 bases between. The CDR3, as DNA: TGTGCCAGCAGTGAAGCCGAGACTCGGCAGCCCCAGCATTTT. Residues: CASSEAETRQPQHF. Full variable domain (missing parts from reference TRBV2 and TRBJ1-5): EPEVTQTPSHQVTQMGQEVILRCVPISNHLYFYWYRQILGQKVEFLVSFYNNEISEKSEIFDDQFSVERPDGSNFTLKIRSTKLEDSAMYFCASSEAETRQPQHFGDGTRLSIL.

The genes are TRBV12-3 or TRBV12-4 and TRBJ2-7; the D is unclear. Trimming took off 6 bases at V and 2 bases at J, with 5 bases between the two ends. The CDR3 contains 11 residues. In nucleotides, the CDR3 is TGTGCCAGCAGCCCGGCCTACGAGCAGTACTTC. Translating gives CASSPAYEQYF.

This clone has only one observation. The chain carries TRBV19 and TRBJ2-3; TRBD2 is a possible D gene (5 bases). In germline, CDR1 is LNHDA, CDR2 SQIVND (reference sequence). The CDR3 contains 15 residues. V lost 3 bases, J lost 1 base, and 11 bases lay in between. CDR3: CASSMRAARTDTQYF. CDR3 DNA: TGTGCCAGTAGTATGCGAGCGGCCCGCACAGATACGCAGTATTTT.

The chain is built from TRBV6-5 and TRBJ1-2, with D unclear. CDR1 is MNHEY, CDR2 SVGAGI, per germline. The CDR3 consists of 14 residues. V dropped 4 bases and J dropped 0 bases, with 9 bases sitting between them. CDR3 loop: CASSSPGSNYGYTF. The CDR3 nucleotides are TGTGCCAGCAGTTCCCCGGGGTCTAACTATGGCTACACCTTC.

This clone was observed a single time. J is TRBJ1-1 and V is TRBV7-9; D may be TRBD1 (5 bases). Trimming cost V 5 bases and J 4 bases, with 17 bases left between them. The germline CDR1 and CDR2 sequences are SEHNR and FQNEAQ (reference sequence). The CDR3 spans 15 residues. CDR3 protein: CASSGYRLPSTEAFF. The CDR3, as DNA: TGTGCCAGCAGCGGGTACAGGCTACCTAGCACTGAAGCTTTCTTT.

The rearrangement links TRBV10-3 to TRBJ1-2; TRBD1 matches at 11 bases. From germline, CDR1 is ENHRY and CDR2 SYGVKD. Unmatched junction bases numbered 4, after V lost 3 bases and J lost 7 bases. The CDR3 covers 14 residues. CDR3 sequence: CAISEPGQGGGYTF. CDR3 DNA: TGTGCCATCAGTGAACCGGGACAGGGGGGTGGCTACACCTTC.

This rearrangement joins TRBV15 to TRBJ2-5; 9 nucleotides match TRBD2. V gave up 4 bases and J gave up 2 bases; unmatched junction bases: 11. Germline CDR1 and CDR2: LNHNV and YYDKDF (reference sequence). This CDR3 has 17 residues. CDR3 sequence reads: CATSTGETSGHQETQYF. CDR3 nucleotide sequence: TGTGCCACCAGCACTGGGGAGACTAGCGGACATCAAGAGACCCAGTACTTC. Based on the CDR3 plus reference TRBV15 and TRBJ2-5, the full variable domain is DAMVIQNPRYQVTQFGKPVTLSCSQTLNHNVMYWYQQKSSQAPKLLFHYYDKDFNNEADTPDNFQSRRPNTSFCFLDIRSPGLGDTAMYLCATSTGETSGHQETQYFGPGTRLLVL.

The V call is TRBV24-1, the J call TRBJ1-3, with TRBD1 identical over 7 bases. The CDR3 has 15 residues. From germline, CDR1 is KGHDR and CDR2 SFDVKD. Germline trimming cut 2 bases from V and 5 bases from J; bases unmatched to any gene: 5. The CDR3, as DNA: TGTGCCACCAGTGATTCACAGGGGAACAGAAACACCATATATTTT. This translates into CATSDSQGNRNTIYF.

This chain connects TRBV7-9 to TRBJ1-2; D gene unclear. This CDR3 contains 13 residues. Trimming took 0 bases from V and 7 from J, leaving 9 bases between them. The germline V gene has CDR1 SEHNR and CDR2 FQNEAQ (reference sequence). CDR3 bases: TGTGCCAGCAGCTTAGCGCGGCCTATTGGCTACACCTTC. Translation: CASSLARPIGYTF.

The chain couples TRBV7-3 to TRBJ1-1; 7 nucleotides match TRBD1. Germline values: CDR1 SGHTA, CDR2 FQGTGA. V was clipped by 5 bases and J by 0 bases; unmatched bases: 6. This CDR3 is 15 amino acids long. CDR3 sequence reads: CASSPRQGMNTEAFF. Written as DNA, the CDR3 is TGTGCCAGCAGCCCTCGACAGGGAATGAACACTGAAGCTTTCTTT.

The gene calls are TRBV7-9 and TRBJ1-4; D call uncertain. Trimming shortened V by 1 base and J by 8 bases, and 8 bases separated the two germline ends. The CDR3 runs 13 residues. The germline V gene has CDR1 SEHNR and CDR2 FQNEAQ (reference sequence). Here the CDR3 reads CASSLVGSEKLFF. The CDR3 DNA reads TGTGCCAGCAGCTTAGTCGGATCCGAAAAACTGTTTTTT.

The chain carries TRBV29-1 and TRBJ2-5; unclear D gene. V lost 3 bases to trimming and J lost 5 bases, with 13 bases between them. This CDR3 spans 13 amino acids. Germline assignment: CDR1 SQVTM and CDR2 ANQGSEA. CDR3 bases: TGCAGCGTTGAGTGGGTAGTTGGGGAGACCCAGTACTTC. This encodes CSVEWVVGETQYF.